Presented here are 24 T cell receptor beta chains from one specimen sequenced in a study of blood T cell repertoires in COVID-19. Profiled with immunoSEQ multiplex PCR; TCRdb holds only in-frame clones, not every one. The sample lists some 56,000 clones; under 90% were seen once. Specimen: peripheral blood. The receptor source for this set is a woman older than 75 with acute or convalescent COVID-19.

The genes are TRBV18 and TRBJ1-1; a possible D gene is TRBD1 (5 bases). Trimming removed 2 bases from V and 4 bases from J, with 8 bases in between. This CDR3 spans 13 amino acids. Germline V gene sequence: CDR1 KGHSH, CDR2 LQKENI. This chain's CDR3 is CASSPAGGTEAFF. CDR3 nucleotide sequence: TGTGCCAGCTCACCAGCGGGGGGCACTGAAGCTTTCTTT.

CDR3: CASTWSGQGNTEAFF. The CDR3 region has the DNA TGCGCCAGCACCTGGAGCGGACAGGGGAACACTGAAGCTTTCTTT. The chain joins TRBV5-1 to TRBJ1-1; 8 bases map to TRBD1. Trimming cost V 6 bases and J 1 base; bases outside gene matches: 8. This CDR3 comprises 15 residues. Looked up from germline, CDR1 is SGHRS and CDR2 is YFSETQ.

This clone was detected once. V usage is TRBV28 and J usage is TRBJ1-2; D remains ambiguous. The V and J ends lost 2 bases and 7 bases respectively, with 8 bases between them. Germline values: CDR1 MDHEN, CDR2 SYDVKM. This CDR3 contains 12 residues. CDR3 loop: CASSLRDPGYTF. The CDR3 DNA reads TGTGCCAGCAGTTTAAGAGATCCTGGCTACACCTTC.

V and J are TRBV20-1 and TRBJ1-1; 12 nucleotides align to TRBD1. Germline V gives CDR1 DFQATT, CDR2 SNEGSKA (reference sequence). V was pared by 3 bases and J by 1 base, with 6 bases of the junction left unmatched. The CDR3 consists of 16 residues. CDR3 sequence (DNA): TGCAGTGCTAGTGGGACAGGGGGCACATGGAACACTGAAGCTTTCTTT. This gives the protein CSASGTGGTWNTEAFF.

This sequence joins TRBV5-1 and TRBJ1-1; TRBD1 matches 7 bases. The CDR3 has 14 amino acids. With 3 bases clipped from V and 4 bases from J, the junction kept 6 bases outside the gene matches. Per germline, CDR1 SGHRS and CDR2 YFSETQ. The CDR3: CASSSGQEVTEAFF. The CDR3 nucleotides read TGCGCCAGCAGCTCCGGACAGGAGGTCACTGAAGCTTTCTTT.

The genes are TRBV6-5 and TRBJ1-3; D is perhaps TRBD1 (6 bases). The CDR3 has 15 residues. Trimming removed 6 bases at V and 4 bases at J, with 16 bases between. The germline V gene encodes CDR1 MNHEY and CDR2 SVGAGI. The CDR3 here is CASRVTGLGGNTIYF. The CDR3 DNA reads as TGTGCCAGCAGAGTAACAGGGTTAGGGGGAAACACCATATATTTT.

This chain links TRBV3-1 (or the pseudogene TRBV3-2) with TRBJ2-1; 10 bases align to TRBD2. Unmatched junction bases numbered 9, after V lost 4 bases and J lost 6 bases. CDR3 length: 16 residues. Germline CDR1 is LGHDT and CDR2 is YNNKEL (reference sequence). CDR3 sequence (DNA): TGTGCCAGCAGCCCGCTTGGGACTAGCGTTACCAATGAGCAGTTCTTC. Encoded protein: CASSPLGTSVTNEQFF.

The chain uses TRBV2 and TRBJ2-1, with TRBD1 as a possible D gene (5 bases). The V gene's germline CDR1 is SNHLY and CDR2 FYNNEI. V gave up 6 bases and J gave up 7 bases, with 13 bases separating them. This CDR3 contains 13 residues. Written as DNA, the CDR3 is TGTGCCAGCAGCCTGGACACACGGAATGAGCAGTTCTTC. Translated, it gives CASSLDTRNEQFF.

This clone was picked up one time. The rearrangement links TRBV7-9 to TRBJ1-4; 8 positions agree with TRBD1. The CDR3 is 17 residues long. Germline CDR1 is SEHNR and CDR2 is FQNEAQ (reference sequence). Unmatched junction bases numbered 15, after V lost 5 bases and J lost 7 bases. CDR3 bases: TGTGCCAGCAGCCCAGGGGGCGCGAGAGGAGGTGGTGAAAAACTGTTTTTT. Residues: CASSPGGARGGGEKLFF.

The J gene is TRBJ2-7, the V gene TRBV13, with TRBD1 identical over 8 bases. J lost 3 bases, V lost 5 bases, and 6 bases had no gene match. Germline lookup yields CDR1 PRHDT and CDR2 FYEKMQ (reference sequence). This CDR3 contains 14 residues. As DNA, the CDR3 is TGTGCCAGCAGCCGGCTCGGACAGGGCTACGAGCAGTACTTC. Residues: CASSRLGQGYEQYF.

The V gene is TRBV5-5, the J gene TRBJ2-1, with TRBD1 matching 7 bases. Germline assignment: CDR1 SGHKS and CDR2 YYEKEE (reference sequence). The V segment lost 4 bases and the J segment 0 bases; nucleotides outside the gene matches: 7. The CDR3 loop spans 16 amino acids. CDR3 in DNA: TGTGCCAGCAGCCGGCGACAGGGCGCCTCCTACAATGAGCAGTTCTTC. It yields the protein CASSRRQGASYNEQFF.

This chain's CDR3 is CASSLEVTGDPYEQYF. As DNA, the CDR3 is TGTGCCAGCAGCTTGGAGGTGACAGGGGACCCCTACGAGCAGTACTTC. This sequence joins TRBV5-4 and TRBJ2-7, with TRBD1 identical over 8 bases. The CDR3 sequence is 16 residues long. Germline values: CDR1 SGHNT, CDR2 YYREEE (reference sequence). The junction had 7 bases not matched to a gene; V was cut back by 0 bases and J by 2 bases.

J is TRBJ2-3 and V is TRBV6-5; 12 bases align to TRBD2. This CDR3 has 15 amino acids. V was clipped by 6 bases and J by 6 bases; unmatched bases: 7. Germline V CDR1 and CDR2: MNHEY, SVGAGI. DNA for the CDR3: TGTGCCAGCAGGTCGACTAGCGGGGGCCGGGATACGCAGTATTTT. Translated, it gives CASRSTSGGRDTQYF.

The rearrangement links TRBV12-5 to TRBJ2-3; D perhaps matches TRBD2 (7 bases). The ends were cut back, 6 bases at V and 0 bases at J, with 19 bases in the middle. The CDR3 contains 17 residues. Germline assignment: CDR1 LGHNT and CDR2 FRNRAP. The chain's CDR3 is CASGPKSGGQSTDTQYF. DNA of the CDR3: TGTGCTAGTGGCCCTAAATCCGGGGGGCAGAGCACAGATACGCAGTATTTT. Using reference TRBV12-5 and TRBJ2-3 for the parts outside the CDR3, the full variable domain is DARVTQTPRHKVTEMGQEVTMRCQPILGHNTVFWYRQTMMQGLELLAYFRNRAPLDDSGMPKDRFSAEMPDATLATLKIQPSEPRDSAVYFCASGPKSGGQSTDTQYFGPGTRLTVL.

The rearrangement joins TRBV7-2 to TRBJ2-2; 7 nucleotides line up with TRBD2. The trim removed 5 bases at V and 7 bases at J, leaving 1 base unmatched. CDR1 SGHTA and CDR2 FQGNSA come from the germline V gene. The CDR3 runs to 12 residues. This chain's CDR3 is CASSREVGELFF. The CDR3 nucleotides read TGTGCCAGCAGCCGGGAGGTCGGGGAGCTGTTTTTT.

The chain carries TRBV4-1 and TRBJ2-2, with 7 bases that match TRBD2. Germline V gene data show CDR1 as MGHRA and CDR2 as YSYEKL. The CDR3 has 15 amino acids. The V segment lost 3 bases and the J segment 7 bases; nucleotides outside the gene matches: 8. The CDR3 reads CASSQPRTSIGELFF. The DNA of the CDR3 is TGCGCCAGCAGCCAGCCGAGGACTAGTATCGGGGAGCTGTTTTTT.

This clone was seen once. The J gene is TRBJ1-4, the V gene TRBV24-1, with a possible D match to TRBD1 (6 bases). The CDR3 length is 15 residues. Germline V lookup: CDR1 KGHDR, CDR2 SFDVKD. Trimming left V 4 bases short and J 7 bases short, with 15 bases between. The CDR3 is CATSEPTGKGEKLFF. CDR3 sequence (DNA): TGTGCCACCAGTGAGCCCACAGGGAAGGGTGAAAAACTGTTTTTT.

The V and J genes are TRBV19 and TRBJ1-2; TRBD1 agrees at 7 bases. The CDR3 runs 14 residues. The V gene's germline CDR1 is LNHDA and CDR2 SQIVND (reference sequence). Trimming removed 3 bases from V and 8 bases from J; junction bases left unmatched: 9. Here the CDR3 DNA reads TGTGCCAGTAGTATTTCGACAGGGATCGGCGGCTACACCTTC. Protein sequence: CASSISTGIGGYTF.

This chain connects TRBV10-3 to TRBJ1-2, with D tentatively TRBD1 (6 bases). This CDR3 is 13 amino acids long. CDR1 ENHRY and CDR2 SYGVKD come from the germline V gene. The germline V and J ends were trimmed by 10 bases and 1 base, with 13 bases remaining between them. The chain's CDR3 is CATHREINYGYTF. The CDR3 nucleotides are TGTGCCACCCACAGGGAGATTAACTATGGCTACACCTTC.

The V and J genes are TRBV7-2 and TRBJ1-2, with D perhaps matching TRBD1 (5 bases). Germline V gene data show CDR1 as SGHTA and CDR2 as FQGNSA. The ends were cut back, 0 bases at V and 3 bases at J, with 11 bases in the middle. The CDR3 is made up of 15 amino acids. The CDR3 sequence is CASSLAAGLDYGYTF. The CDR3 coding sequence is TGTGCCAGCAGCTTAGCAGCAGGGTTGGACTATGGCTACACCTTC. The whole variable domain, filled in from reference TRBV7-2 and TRBJ1-2, reads GAGVSQSPSNKVTEKGKDVELRCDPISGHTALYWYRQSLGQGLEFLIYFQGNSAPDKSGLPSDRFSAERTGGSVSTLTIQRTQQEDSAVYLCASSLAAGLDYGYTFGSGTRLTVV.

The chain is built from TRBV6-5 and TRBJ2-7; possibly TRBD1 for D (5 bases). Trimming removed 8 bases from V and 1 base from J, with 6 bases in between. The CDR3 has 11 residues. Germline CDR1 and CDR2: MNHEY and SVGAGI. CDR3 loop: CASDSSYEQYF. CDR3 DNA: TGTGCCAGCGACAGTTCCTACGAGCAGTACTTC.

This chain joins TRBV4-2 and TRBJ1-4; D is unresolved. Per germline, CDR1 LGHNA and CDR2 YNFKEQ. This CDR3 spans 14 amino acids. V lost 2 bases and J 7 bases, leaving 11 bases between the germline ends. The CDR3 nucleotides are TGTGCCAGCAGCCAACCGGGGAAGGTTGAAAAACTGTTTTTT. This codes for CASSQPGKVEKLFF.

This clone was seen only a few times. The chain is built from TRBV5-4 and TRBJ1-4; D is ambiguous. The V gene lost 0 bases and the J gene lost 6 bases, with 9 bases spanning the gap. Germline V gene sequence: CDR1 SGHNT, CDR2 YYREEE (reference sequence). The CDR3 is 14 residues long. The DNA for the CDR3 is TGTGCCAGCAGCTTGGATTCCAGTGATGAAAAACTGTTTTTT. Translating it yields CASSLDSSDEKLFF.

The chain joins TRBV6-5 to TRBJ1-2; no clear D gene. The CDR3 consists of 12 residues. Trimming took 6 bases from V and 1 from J, leaving 6 bases between them. The germline CDR1 and CDR2 sequences are MNHEY and SVGAGI. The CDR3 region is CASSPNNYGYTF. CDR3 nucleotide sequence: TGTGCCAGCAGCCCCAATAACTATGGCTACACCTTC.